A selection of T cell receptor beta chains follows, all from one sample in a study of T cell changes during pregnancy in multiple sclerosis. The assay was immunoSEQ multiplex PCR, and TCRdb's table has in-frame clones only and misses some. The sample yields several thousand clones, over 70% seen once. The sequencing here drew on CD8+ T cells from peripheral blood mononuclear cells, taken in the first trimester of pregnancy. These TCRs come from a female donor in good health, enrolled as a control in a pregnancy study. The CDR3 runs from the conserved cysteine through the conserved F or W. The D gene is left open where the match is weak.

d_call,v_call,j_call,cdr3_aa,cdr3_nt
-,TRBV29-1,TRBJ2-1,CSVELGDREQFF,TGCAGCGTTGAACTGGGCGATCGTGAGCAGTTCTTC
TRBD2,TRBV28,TRBJ2-3,CASSLAGGHTDTQYF,TGTGCCAGCAGTTTAGCGGGGGGGCACACAGATACGCAGTATTTT
-,TRBV7-2,TRBJ2-7,CASSLKGAGYEQYF,TGTGCCAGCAGCTTAAAAGGAGCCGGCTACGAGCAGTACTTC
-,TRBV28,TRBJ2-3,CASSPIQTDTQYF,TGTGCCAGCAGTCCCATTCAAACAGATACGCAGTATTTT
TRBD1,TRBV5-4,TRBJ1-2,CASSTRMGQQNYGYTF,TGTGCCAGCAGCACCCGTATGGGACAGCAAAACTATGGCTACACCTTC
TRBD2,TRBV7-9,TRBJ2-5,CASSSQKRGLQETQYF,TGTGCCAGCAGCTCCCAAAAGCGGGGGTTACAAGAGACCCAGTACTTC
-,TRBV7-9,TRBJ2-1,CASSLGRLFNPPSYNEQFF,TGTGCCAGCAGCTTAGGGCGGCTATTTAATCCCCCCTCCTACAATGAGCAGTTCTTC
TRBD1,TRBV15,TRBJ1-3,CATSRDQGQGFSGNTIYF,TGTGCCACCAGCAGAGATCAGGGACAGGGGTTCTCTGGAAACACCATATATTTT
-,TRBV4-1,TRBJ1-3,CASSQVGGGLGNTIYF,TGCGCCAGCAGCCAAGTGGGAGGAGGCCTCGGAAACACCATATATTTT
TRBD1,TRBV5-5,TRBJ1-3,CASSLVGQGSSGNTIYF,TGTGCCAGCAGCTTGGTAGGACAGGGCAGCTCTGGAAACACCATATATTTT
TRBD2,TRBV5-1,TRBJ2-7,CASSFSGSSNEQYF,TGCGCCAGCAGTTTTAGCGGGAGTTCCAACGAGCAGTACTTC
-,TRBV10-1,TRBJ1-2,CASSGLSGYTF,TGCGCCAGCAGTGGACTTTCCGGCTACACCTTC